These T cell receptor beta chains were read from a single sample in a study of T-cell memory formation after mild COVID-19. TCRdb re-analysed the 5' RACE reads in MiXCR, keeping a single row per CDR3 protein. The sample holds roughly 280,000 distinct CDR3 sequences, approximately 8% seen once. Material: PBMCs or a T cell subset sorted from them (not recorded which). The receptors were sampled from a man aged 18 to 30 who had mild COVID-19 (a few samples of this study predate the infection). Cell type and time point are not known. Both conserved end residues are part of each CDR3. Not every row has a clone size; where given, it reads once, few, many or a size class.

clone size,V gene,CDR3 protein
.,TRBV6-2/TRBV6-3,CASSLRGSHGYTF
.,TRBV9,CASSVDGGSTEAFF
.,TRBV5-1,CASSLLASAGRNTQYF
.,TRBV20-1,CSARHLIQPLHF
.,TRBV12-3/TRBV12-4,CASSPVSTQETQYF
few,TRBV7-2,CASSLALGLGDTQYF
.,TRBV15,CATSREDRYGYTF
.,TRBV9,CASSVEVTSGRYNEQFF
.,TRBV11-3,CASSSTDRKSNEQFF
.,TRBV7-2,CASSLVPGLAGEGDTQYF
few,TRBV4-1,CASSAPLGTQYF
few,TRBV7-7,CASSPAGTDTQYF
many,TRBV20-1,CSARVPSGVADTQYF
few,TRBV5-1,CASSATDLRSPLHF
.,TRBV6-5,CASRVGGADTQYF
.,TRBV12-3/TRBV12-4,CASARLAGSEQFF
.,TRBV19,CASTVGPAAEQFF
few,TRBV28,CASIQAGNQPQHF
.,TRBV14,CASSPTENTGELFF
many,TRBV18,CASSHSRGARGEQYF